This T cell receptor (beta chain) was profiled in a study of T cells after yellow fever vaccination. Notes on the study in general: Most primary-vaccination clones reappeared after the booster (just under 98% CD4, 88% CD8). Researchers report a weaker secondary response that nonetheless peaked faster, day 5 versus 15.

As regards this clonotype: What it binds is not known.

From the 5' RACE reads, TCRdb called clonotypes with MiXCR, one entry per CDR3 protein. The data show fewer than 500,000 distinct CDR3 sequences, around 20% seen once. The CDR3 covers 16 residues. The V end lost 1 base, the J end lost 3 bases, and 14 bases lay between the germline ends. Germline V gene lookup returns CDR1 SGHRS and CDR2 YFSETQ. The sample was PBMCs, taken before the yellow fever booster vaccination. The chain joins TRBV5-1 to TRBJ1-3; D perhaps matches TRBD1 (6 bases). The sequence was obtained from a man aged 18 to 35 who received the YFV17D yellow fever vaccine. The CDR3 coding sequence is TGCGCCAGCAGCTTGACGACAGGTGATAGTGGAAACACCATATATTTT. This encodes CASSLTTGDSGNTIYF.